Listed here are 5 T cell receptor beta chains from one sample, sequenced in a study of blood T cells in healthy people across ages (dated by TCRdb to between 2014 and 2017). Libraries were made using 5' RACE. Reads for this sample came from an Illumina HiSeq 2500. A second PCR of about 6 to 11 cycles was performed with a sample-barcoded 5' primer and a J-beta primer mix. TCRdb handled the public reads itself, with Q25 trimming in fastp and clone calling in MiXCR, and kept productive beta chains. When rows share a CDR3 protein, they turn into one entry using the most common DNA and genes. This sample holds about 1.5 million distinct CDR3 sequences; roughly two fifths were observed only once. Jointly, the top ten make up approximately 4% of the sample. Sequencing was performed on blood. The receptor source for this set is a woman between 18 and 29 years old in good health.

The chain couples TRBV28 to TRBJ2-4; D is unclear. The CDR3 totals 15 residues. Germline-derived CDR1 and CDR2 are MDHEN and SYDVKM. V shed 6 bases and J shed 4 bases, with 16 bases lying between them. This chain's CDR3 is CASSPWIGKKNIQYF. DNA for the CDR3: TGTGCCAGCAGCCCCTGGATAGGGAAAAAAAACATTCAGTACTTC. The full variable domain, completed using reference TRBV28 and TRBJ2-4, is DVKVTQSSRYLVKRTGEKVFLECVQDMDHENMFWYRQDPGLGLRLIYFSYDVKMKEKGDIPEGYSVSREKKERFSLILESASTNQTSMYLCASSPWIGKKNIQYFGAGTRLSVL.

This clonotype has more than one count but fewer than ten. This chain links TRBV5-1 with TRBJ1-1, with 7 bases fitting TRBD1. The CDR3 is 14 amino acids. Looked up from germline, CDR1 is SGHRS and CDR2 is YFSETQ. V trimming: 2 bases; J trimming: 5 bases; junction bases outside the gene matches: 6. The CDR3 DNA follows: TGCGCCAGCAGCTTACAGGGGAGGCAGACTGAAGCTTTCTTT. Residues: CASSLQGRQTEAFF.

This sequence joins TRBV12-5 and TRBJ1-4; D call uncertain. Germline V gene data show CDR1 as LGHNT and CDR2 as FRNRAP. This CDR3 is built from 14 residues. V lost 1 base and J 5 bases, leaving 8 bases between the germline ends. The CDR3 region has the DNA TGTGCTAGTGGTTTGGGGACTGAGAATGAAAAACTGTTTTTT. It encodes CASGLGTENEKLFF.

The chain links TRBV2 to TRBJ2-2; 8 positions match TRBD2. The V and J ends lost 10 bases and 3 bases, in that order; junction bases with no gene match: 7. This CDR3 is built from 14 residues. CDR1 and CDR2 from the germline V gene are SNHLY and FYNNEI. The CDR3 sequence is CATTAGGHTGELFF. The DNA of the CDR3 is TGTGCCACCACGGCGGGGGGACACACCGGGGAGCTGTTTTTT.

This chain joins TRBV20-1 and TRBJ2-5; possibly TRBD2 for D (5 bases). The CDR3 runs to 18 residues. Trimming pared 6 bases from V and 2 bases from J, leaving 28 bases between. Germline CDR1 is DFQATT and CDR2 is SNEGSKA (reference sequence). CDR3 DNA sequence: TGCAGTGCCATCCCTCCACTGGGCGGGTTAGCATCACAAGAGACCCAGTACTTC. Residues: CSAIPPLGGLASQETQYF.